Following are 26 T cell receptor beta chains from one sample sequenced in a study of T cell responses to AZD1222 COVID-19 vaccine. TCRdb's copy holds only in-frame clones and misses some; the assay was immunoSEQ multiplex PCR. The sample lists about 130,000 clones, about 93% occurring once. Source: peripheral blood, taken on day 0 of AZD1222 vaccination. These receptors all stem from an adult in good health.

This sequence joins TRBV4-1 and TRBJ1-2, with D perhaps matching TRBD1 (5 bases). The germline V gene has CDR1 MGHRA and CDR2 YSYEKL. This CDR3 comprises 15 residues. With 0 bases removed from V and 3 bases from J, the gap between germline ends came to 11 bases. The CDR3 loop reads CASSQDQGRYYGYTF. CDR3 DNA: TGCGCCAGCAGCCAAGATCAGGGCAGATACTATGGCTACACCTTC.

The chain uses TRBV27 and TRBJ1-2, with D perhaps matching TRBD1 (5 bases). The V gene lost 3 bases and the J gene lost 3 bases, with 11 bases spanning the gap. Germline V gives CDR1 MNHEY, CDR2 SMNVEV (reference sequence). This CDR3 has 14 amino acids. This chain's CDR3 is CASSFRGRDYGYTF. In nucleotides, the CDR3 is TGTGCCAGCAGTTTTAGGGGAAGGGACTATGGCTACACCTTC.

J is TRBJ1-3 and V is TRBV20-1, with D unclear. Germline values: CDR1 DFQATT, CDR2 SNEGSKA (reference sequence). CDR3 size: 11 residues. Trimming took off 1 base at V and 6 bases at J, with 4 bases between the two ends. CDR3 DNA sequence: TGCAGTGCTAGAGTAGAAAACACCATATATTTT. This sequence encodes CSARVENTIYF.

J is TRBJ2-7 and V is TRBV2; D is perhaps TRBD1 (6 bases). Between the trimmed V and J ends, which lost 6 bases and 2 bases, there was a span of 8 bases. The germline CDR1 and CDR2 sequences are SNHLY and FYNNEI. The CDR3 has 12 residues. This chain's CDR3 is CASRDRTYEQYF. DNA of the CDR3: TGTGCCAGCAGGGACAGAACCTACGAGCAGTACTTC.

The V call is TRBV6-6, the J call TRBJ2-2; D is uncertain. CDR1 is MNHNY and CDR2 is SVGAGI in the germline V gene (reference sequence). The V gene lost 6 bases and the J gene lost 5 bases, with 13 bases spanning the gap. The CDR3 runs to 14 residues. CDR3 residues: CASSPHQGTGELFF. In DNA, the CDR3 is TGTGCCAGCAGCCCTCACCAAGGTACCGGGGAGCTGTTTTTT.

The CDR3 reads CASSDPTPTGGDGYTF. CDR3 bases: TGTGCCAGCAGTGACCCAACGCCGACAGGGGGGGATGGCTACACCTTC. The V gene is TRBV6-2 or TRBV6-3, the J gene TRBJ1-2; 9 nucleotides match TRBD1. J gave up 6 bases and V 5 bases, and 13 bases lay outside the gene matches. CDR1 and CDR2 from the germline V gene are MNHEY and SVGEGT. The CDR3 spans 16 residues.

The chain employs TRBV10-3 and TRBJ1-1; D is possibly TRBD1 (6 bases). V was pared by 7 bases and J by 1 base, with 10 bases between. This CDR3 region has 13 residues. Germline V CDR1 and CDR2: ENHRY, SYGVKD. CDR3 in DNA: TGTGCCATCACCTCGGACAGGAACACTGAAGCTTTCTTT. It translates to CAITSDRNTEAFF.

This rearrangement joins TRBV10-3 to TRBJ1-2; the D is unclear. Germline CDR1 ENHRY, CDR2 SYGVKD. V was shortened by 5 bases and J by 1 base, with 11 bases between the two germline ends. The CDR3 length is 14 residues. CDR3 protein: CAISILGSNYGYTF. CDR3 DNA sequence: TGTGCCATCAGTATACTCGGTAGTAACTATGGCTACACCTTC.

The V call is TRBV12-5, the J call TRBJ2-3; perhaps TRBD1 as D (5 bases). The CDR3 consists of 15 residues. Germline loops: CDR1 LGHNT, CDR2 FRNRAP. Trimming stripped 2 bases from V and 3 bases from J, with 12 bases between. The CDR3: CASGLLQGGTDTQYF. CDR3 DNA: TGTGCTAGTGGTTTGCTCCAGGGTGGGACAGATACGCAGTATTTT.

This chain joins TRBV9 and TRBJ1-5; no clear D gene. Trimming shortened V by 3 bases and J by 0 bases, and 7 bases separated the two germline ends. The CDR3 covers 14 residues. CDR1 and CDR2 (germline): SGDLS, YYNGEE. Here the CDR3 reads CASSEAFSNQPQHF. CDR3 bases: TGTGCCAGCAGCGAGGCCTTTAGCAATCAGCCCCAGCATTTT.

The V and J genes are TRBV5-1 and TRBJ1-1; 10 positions agree with TRBD1. CDR1 is SGHRS and CDR2 is YFSETQ in the germline V gene. The CDR3 is 16 amino acids. The V and J ends lost 4 bases and 4 bases, in that order; junction bases with no gene match: 10. The CDR3 region is CASSLSGTGVITEAFF. The CDR3 nucleotides read TGCGCCAGCAGCCTATCCGGGACAGGGGTAATCACTGAAGCTTTCTTT.

The chain combines TRBV10-3 with TRBJ1-2, with a tentative D call TRBD1 (5 bases). Trimming took off 2 bases at V and 4 bases at J, with 11 bases between the two ends. Germline CDR1 ENHRY, CDR2 SYGVKD. This CDR3 has 14 amino acids. The CDR3 sequence is CAISERQGAYGYTF. In nucleotides, the CDR3 is TGTGCCATCAGTGAGCGGCAGGGCGCCTATGGCTACACCTTC.

This rearrangement joins TRBV9 to TRBJ1-1, with 9 bases fitting TRBD1. The V gene end was trimmed by 3 bases and the J gene end by 1 base; junction bases not matched to a gene: 10. The CDR3 sequence is 17 residues long. Germline lookup yields CDR1 SGDLS and CDR2 YYNGEE. CDR3 in amino acids: CASSAPTTGGSNTEAFF. Written as DNA, the CDR3 is TGTGCCAGCAGCGCCCCCACCACAGGGGGCTCGAACACTGAAGCTTTCTTT. Based on the CDR3 plus reference TRBV9 and TRBJ1-1, the full variable domain is DSGVTQTPKHLITATGQRVTLRCSPRSGDLSVYWYQQSLDQGLQFLIQYYNGEERAKGNILERFSAQQFPDLHSELNLSSLELGDSALYFCASSAPTTGGSNTEAFFGQGTRLTVV.

V and J are TRBV7-9 and TRBJ1-1, with 9 bases lining up with TRBD1. This CDR3 has 14 amino acids. The trim removed 4 bases at V and 11 bases at J, leaving 11 bases unmatched. Germline CDR1 reads SEHNR; CDR2 reads FQNEAQ (reference sequence). In DNA form, the CDR3 reads TGTGCCAGCAGCTCGACAGGGGGAAGGCCATGGGCTTTCTTT. Protein product: CASSSTGGRPWAFF.

This chain links TRBV4-1 with TRBJ1-1, with a tentative D call TRBD1 (5 bases). The CDR3 loop spans 14 amino acids. V lost 2 bases to trimming and J lost 1 base, with 8 bases between them. Germline CDR1 reads MGHRA; CDR2 reads YSYEKL. The CDR3 sequence is CASSQKQGNTEAFF. The CDR3 DNA is TGCGCCAGCAGCCAAAAGCAGGGGAACACTGAAGCTTTCTTT.

The rearrangement uses TRBV7-6 and TRBJ1-5, with D tentatively TRBD1 (5 bases). The CDR3 has 15 amino acids. V lost 2 bases to trimming and J lost 4 bases, with 12 bases between them. In germline, CDR1 is SGHVS, CDR2 FNYEAQ. CDR3 sequence: CASSLWAQGNQPQHF. As DNA, the CDR3 is TGTGCCAGCAGCTTATGGGCGCAGGGAAATCAGCCCCAGCATTTT.

The chain carries TRBV7-2 and TRBJ1-5; D might be TRBD1 (6 bases). V lost 7 bases, J lost 1 base, and 17 bases lay in between. This CDR3 contains 16 residues. CDR1 and CDR2 from the germline V gene are SGHTA and FQGNSA. The CDR3 nucleotides read TGTGCCAGCAACTCACAGGGTTTCGGGAGCAATCAGCCCCAGCATTTT. Residues: CASNSQGFGSNQPQHF.

The J gene is TRBJ2-7, the V gene TRBV27; no clear D. Trimming removed 2 bases from V and 4 bases from J, with 12 bases in between. This CDR3 contains 14 residues. Germline lookup yields CDR1 MNHEY and CDR2 SMNVEV (reference sequence). The CDR3, as DNA: TGTGCCAGCAGTTTAAACAGTGAGATATACGAGCAGTACTTC. This encodes CASSLNSEIYEQYF.

The chain uses TRBV1 and TRBJ2-2. TRBV1 is a listed pseudogene. This CDR3 comprises 14 residues. This CDR3 is CTSSPRRSTGELFF. The CDR3 DNA sequence: TGCACCAGCAGCCCACGAAGATCCACCGGGGAGCTGTTTTTT.

The chain links TRBV6-6 to TRBJ1-3; 8 bases map to TRBD1. Looked up from germline, CDR1 is MNHNY and CDR2 is SVGAGI (reference sequence). The V segment lost 4 bases and the J segment 3 bases; nucleotides outside the gene matches: 5. This CDR3 has 15 residues. In nucleotides, the CDR3 is TGTGCCAGCAGTTCCACGGGGACAGGTGGAAACACCATATATTTT. The encoded protein is CASSSTGTGGNTIYF.

The rearrangement joins TRBV19 to TRBJ1-1, with D uncertain. Germline loops: CDR1 LNHDA, CDR2 SQIVND (reference sequence). The CDR3 is 12 amino acids. The V and J ends lost 4 bases and 7 bases respectively, with 10 bases between them. CDR3 in amino acids: CASSNTRFEAFF. The DNA for the CDR3 is TGTGCCAGTAGTAATACGAGGTTTGAAGCTTTCTTT.

V gene TRBV5-1 combines with J gene TRBJ1-1; D is unclear. The CDR3 extends over 14 amino acids. The germline CDR1 and CDR2 sequences are SGHRS and YFSETQ. V was shortened by 3 bases and J by 2 bases, with 11 bases between the two germline ends. The CDR3 region has the DNA TGCGCCAGCAGCTCGGAAGGGCTTAACACTGAAGCTTTCTTT. Encoded protein: CASSSEGLNTEAFF.

The rearrangement joins TRBV19 to TRBJ2-2; D uncertain. Germline loops: CDR1 LNHDA, CDR2 SQIVND (reference sequence). CDR3 size: 18 residues. Trimming took 7 bases from V and 0 from J, leaving 21 bases between them. DNA for the CDR3: TGTGCCAGTACCAGTATCACCCCGGTACATTCGAACACCGGGGAGCTGTTTTTT. As protein: CASTSITPVHSNTGELFF.

V usage is TRBV3-1 (or the pseudogene TRBV3-2) and J usage is TRBJ1-5; D is uncertain. The ends were cut back, 3 bases at V and 4 bases at J, with 7 bases in the middle. Germline V CDR1 and CDR2: LGHDT, YNNKEL (reference sequence). This CDR3 region has 13 residues. This CDR3 is CASSQARNQPQHF. CDR3 bases: TGTGCCAGCAGCCAGGCCCGAAATCAGCCCCAGCATTTT.

The chain links TRBV20-1 to TRBJ2-5; D is ambiguous. V lost 7 bases and J 1 base, leaving 7 bases between the germline ends. There are 11 residues in the CDR3. Germline V gene sequence: CDR1 DFQATT, CDR2 SNEGSKA (reference sequence). The CDR3 region has the DNA TGCAGTGTTTCAGTCCAAGAGACCCAGTACTTC. This translates into CSVSVQETQYF.

The CDR3 bases are TGTGCCAGCCCGGGACACGGGAACACCGGGGAGCTGTTTTTT. Translating it yields CASPGHGNTGELFF. This chain connects TRBV7-9 to TRBJ2-2; possibly TRBD1 for D (6 bases). The CDR3 sequence is 14 residues long. Germline V gene data show CDR1 as SEHNR and CDR2 as FQNEAQ (reference sequence). Trimming took 8 bases from V and 1 from J, leaving 11 bases between them.